Following are 26 T cell receptor beta chains from one sample sequenced in a study of spatial heterogeneity in lung cancer. Time point defined: sample taken at primary tumor resection. TCRdb re-derived calls from the 5' RACE reads in MiXCR, one entry per CDR3 protein. The table shows 2,500 to 3,500 distinct CDR3 sequences, with roughly 18% occurring only once. Sequenced material: normal lung tissue next to the tumor, taken at surgery. The receptors come from a male donor with early-stage non-small cell lung cancer.

This clonotype has just a few counts. The chain carries TRBV11-2 and TRBJ2-3; 9 bases line up with TRBD2. Germline CDR1 and CDR2: SGHAT and FQNNGV. CDR3 length: 16 residues. Germline trimming cut 2 bases from V and 0 bases from J; bases unmatched to any gene: 3. The CDR3: CASSLLTSGSTDTQYF. The CDR3 bases are TGTGCCAGCAGCTTATTAACTAGCGGGAGCACAGATACGCAGTATTTT.

The chain combines TRBV12-5 with TRBJ1-4; D may be TRBD1 (5 bases). The CDR3 is made up of 16 amino acids. V lost 7 bases, J lost 0 bases, and 15 bases lay in between. From germline, CDR1 is LGHNT and CDR2 FRNRAP. The CDR3 DNA reads as TGTGCTAGTGCCTGGGGGGGAGCTGCAACTAATGAAAAACTGTTTTTT. This translates into CASAWGGAATNEKLFF.

The chain carries TRBV12-3 or TRBV12-4 and TRBJ2-5; 14 bases are shared with TRBD2. The CDR3 covers 15 residues. Unmatched junction bases numbered 2, after V lost 5 bases and J lost 3 bases. DNA for the CDR3: TGTGCCAGCAGTGAGACTAGCGGGAGGGAAGAGACCCAGTACTTC. Its translation: CASSETSGREETQYF.

This sequence joins TRBV2 and TRBJ2-7; 7 positions agree with TRBD1. With V trimmed by 4 bases and J by 5 bases, 8 bases remained unmatched. Germline CDR1 and CDR2: SNHLY and FYNNEI. The CDR3 is 14 residues long. The chain's CDR3 is CASSGAGTEDEQYF. The CDR3 DNA reads TGTGCCAGCAGTGGAGCCGGGACAGAAGACGAGCAGTACTTC.

Sample share makes this clonotype medium-sized. The genes are TRBV6-5 and TRBJ1-2, with TRBD1 matching 7 bases. The CDR3 covers 14 residues. The trim removed 4 bases at V and 5 bases at J, leaving 7 bases unmatched. Germline V lookup: CDR1 MNHEY, CDR2 SVGAGI. For the CDR3, the DNA is TGTGCCAGCAGTTCCCTAGGGACAGTTTATGGCTACACCTTC. Its protein product is CASSSLGTVYGYTF.

As regards this clonotype: The CDR3 end shows no conserved phenylalanine or tryptophan, and so a read error is likely. The V call is TRBV10-2, the J call TRBJ1-1; D is ambiguous. CDR3 length: 14 residues. V was cut by 0 bases and J by 4 bases, with 9 bases left in between. Germline-derived CDR1 and CDR2 are WSHSY and SAAADI. This chain's CDR3 is CASSESDGSTEAFL. CDR3 coding DNA: TGCGCCAGCAGTGAGTCGGACGGAAGCACTGAAGCTTTCCTT.

In this sample, this clonotype is medium-sized. At one end the junction does not follow the germline gene, possibly because of a read error. This chain connects TRBV19 to TRBJ2-2; possibly TRBD1 for D (6 bases). The CDR3 covers 13 residues. Germline-derived CDR1 and CDR2 are LNHDA and SQIVND (reference sequence). Here the CDR3 reads CACRQDGTGELFF. CDR3 in DNA: TGTGCCTGTAGACAGGACGGCACCGGGGAGCTGTTTTTT. Full variable domain (rest looked up from reference TRBV19 and TRBJ2-2): DGGITQSPKYLFRKEGQNVTLSCEQNLNHDAMYWYRQDPGQGLRLIYYSQIVNDFQKGDIAEGYSVSREKKESFPLTVTSAQKNPTAFYLCACRQDGTGELFFGEGSRLTVL.

This clonotype is medium-sized in the sample. V usage is TRBV28 and J usage is TRBJ2-1, with 8 bases identical to TRBD2. The CDR3 sequence is 17 residues long. V lost 6 bases and J lost 0; bases outside the gene matches: 10. Germline V CDR1 and CDR2: MDHEN, SYDVKM. CDR3 region: CASSTISGTSSYNEQFF. DNA of the CDR3: TGTGCCAGCAGCACTATTAGCGGGACGAGCTCCTACAATGAGCAGTTCTTC.

The chain carries TRBV7-8 and TRBJ2-1; tentative D call: TRBD2 (6 bases). Trimming pared 4 bases from V and 4 bases from J, leaving 8 bases between. The CDR3 has 13 amino acids. CDR1 and CDR2 (germline): SGHVS, FQNEAQ. The CDR3 region is CASSSGTYNEQFF. The CDR3 DNA follows: TGTGCCAGCAGCTCGGGGACTTACAATGAGCAGTTCTTC.

This clonotype is medium-sized in the sample. This sequence joins TRBV6-5 and TRBJ2-7; perhaps TRBD1 as D (5 bases). The germline gives CDR1 MNHEY, CDR2 SVGAGI. The CDR3 is 14 residues long. The ends were cut back, 5 bases at V and 0 bases at J, with 11 bases in the middle. The CDR3 coding sequence is TGTGCCAGCAGTAGGGGTCTTAGCTCCTACGAGCAGTACTTC. Residues: CASSRGLSSYEQYF.

Sample share makes this clonotype medium-sized (0.01 to 0.1%). The CDR3 sequence: CASSAGQGFSQPQHF. For the CDR3, the DNA is TGTGCCAGCAGTGCGGGCCAGGGGTTTAGTCAGCCCCAGCATTTT. The V and J genes are TRBV25-1 and TRBJ1-5; D is perhaps TRBD1 (6 bases). The CDR3 runs to 15 residues. Germline V gene sequence: CDR1 MGHDK, CDR2 SYGVNS. With 4 bases removed from V and 6 bases from J, the gap between germline ends came to 16 bases.

By sample share, this clonotype is medium-sized. The V call is TRBV12-3 or TRBV12-4, the J call TRBJ2-5, with D uncertain. The CDR3 consists of 13 residues. V was pared by 5 bases and J by 4 bases, with 11 bases between. As DNA, the CDR3 is TGTGCCAGCAGTGCCCCGGAAGGAGAGACCCAGTACTTC. This gives the protein CASSAPEGETQYF.

By sample fraction, this clonotype is medium-sized. The rearrangement links TRBV19 to TRBJ1-5; no clear D. Trimming took 7 bases from V and 0 from J, leaving 13 bases between them. The germline V gene has CDR1 LNHDA and CDR2 SQIVND (reference sequence). CDR3 length: 15 amino acids. The CDR3, as DNA: TGTGCCAGTAATCCCCGCACTCCTAGCAATCAGCCCCAGCATTTT. It encodes CASNPRTPSNQPQHF.

This clonotype is medium-sized (0.01 to 0.1%) within its sample. The chain employs TRBV29-1 and TRBJ1-4, with D unclear. Germline V gives CDR1 SQVTM, CDR2 ANQGSEA. Trimming stripped 4 bases from V and 6 bases from J, with 15 bases between. The CDR3 sequence is 14 residues long. CDR3 loop: CSVALDREDEKLFF. CDR3 coding DNA: TGCAGCGTTGCTTTGGACCGGGAGGATGAAAAACTGTTTTTT.

This clonotype is labeled medium-sized. The CDR3 sequence is CASSLDNTEAFF. The CDR3, as DNA: TGTGCCAGCAGCTTGGATAACACTGAAGCTTTCTTT. This chain uses TRBV5-4 with TRBJ1-1; the D is unclear. Trimming pared 0 bases from V and 2 bases from J, leaving 2 bases between. The CDR3 loop spans 12 amino acids. From germline, CDR1 is SGHNT and CDR2 YYREEE (reference sequence).

The chain carries TRBV6-2 or TRBV6-3 and TRBJ2-7, with TRBD1 matching 8 bases. V lost 6 bases, J lost 2 bases, and 9 bases stayed unmatched. The CDR3 contains 15 residues. Germline CDR1 reads MNHEY; CDR2 reads SVGEGT. This CDR3 reads CASSPTGEGPYEQYF. CDR3 sequence (DNA): TGTGCCAGCAGCCCGACAGGGGAAGGCCCCTACGAGCAGTACTTC.

Sample share makes this clonotype medium-sized. The rearrangement uses TRBV20-1 and TRBJ2-7; D is unresolved. The CDR3 runs to 14 residues. The germline gives CDR1 DFQATT, CDR2 SNEGSKA (reference sequence). V lost 6 bases and J 3 bases, leaving 18 bases between the germline ends. The CDR3 region has the DNA TGCAGTGCCGAGACCTACACAGAGAACTACGAGCAGTACTTC. Translated, it gives CSAETYTENYEQYF.

In its sample, this clonotype is medium-sized. This chain connects TRBV20-1 to TRBJ2-5; D gene unclear. The CDR3 spans 13 residues. Trimming pared 3 bases from V and 7 bases from J, leaving 15 bases between. CDR1 and CDR2 from the germline V gene are DFQATT and SNEGSKA (reference sequence). CDR3: CSARLAPRPTQYF. In DNA, the CDR3 is TGCAGTGCTAGGTTGGCCCCACGGCCGACCCAGTACTTC.

By sample share, this clonotype is large. The chain joins TRBV7-8 to TRBJ2-7; perhaps TRBD1 as D (6 bases). This CDR3 has 15 amino acids. Trimming pared 0 bases from V and 2 bases from J, leaving 11 bases between. Looked up from germline, CDR1 is SGHVS and CDR2 is FQNEAQ. CDR3 in amino acids: CASSLALDRTYEQYF. The CDR3 DNA sequence: TGTGCCAGCAGCTTAGCGCTGGACAGAACCTACGAGCAGTACTTC.

This clonotype has a handful of counts. The chain combines TRBV6-1 with TRBJ2-7, with D perhaps TRBD2 (5 bases). The CDR3 is 13 residues long. The germline V gene has CDR1 MNHNS and CDR2 SASEGT. The V end lost 8 bases, the J end lost 2 bases, and 13 bases lay between the germline ends. CDR3 DNA sequence: TGTGCCAGCGGGCTAGCACTAGCCTACGAGCAGTACTTC. Translating gives CASGLALAYEQYF.

This clonotype rates as medium-sized. This chain connects TRBV7-3 to TRBJ1-2; TRBD1 aligns across 7 bases. The junction had 13 bases not matched to a gene; V was cut back by 5 bases and J by 4 bases. The CDR3 is 16 residues long. CDR1 is SGHTA and CDR2 is FQGTGA in the germline V gene. CDR3 sequence: CASSKRGGGGGYGYTF. CDR3 in DNA: TGTGCCAGCAGCAAAAGAGGAGGGGGCGGTGGCTATGGCTACACCTTC.

This clonotype was seen a handful of times. One base away lies a much larger clone, so this may be a sequencing read error. CDR3 sequence: CSVGSEYEQYF. The CDR3 DNA is TGCAGCGTTGGGAGCGAGTACGAGCAGTACTTC. The rearrangement uses TRBV29-1 and TRBJ2-7; no clear D gene. This CDR3 comprises 11 residues. The V end was cut by 4 bases, the J end by 4 bases, with 8 bases between. Germline V gene lookup returns CDR1 SQVTM and CDR2 ANQGSEA.

This clonotype counts as medium-sized. The chain has TRBV7-3 and TRBJ2-3; D might be TRBD2 (6 bases). Germline values: CDR1 SGHTA, CDR2 FQGTGA. V shed 5 bases and J shed 1 base, with 19 bases lying between them. This CDR3 is built from 17 residues. The CDR3 DNA reads as TGTGCCAGCAGCGCTAATAGGGAGGCCTCCCGCACAGATACGCAGTATTTT. Translation: CASSANREASRTDTQYF.

By sample fraction, this clonotype is medium-sized (0.01 to 0.1%). V is TRBV16 and J is TRBJ2-1, with 10 positions matching TRBD2. The length of the CDR3 is 14 residues. Germline loops: CDR1 KGHSY, CDR2 FQNENV. After removal of 2 bases from V and 6 bases from J, the junction contained 1 base not matched to a gene. The CDR3 is CASSQASGSNEQFF. The CDR3, as DNA: TGTGCCAGCAGCCAAGCTAGCGGGAGCAATGAGCAGTTCTTC.

This clonotype is classed as medium-sized. The chain recombines TRBV5-4 with TRBJ1-2, with D unresolved. V was pared by 3 bases and J by 4 bases, with 16 bases between. The CDR3 sequence is 15 residues long. Germline V lookup: CDR1 SGHNT, CDR2 YYREEE (reference sequence). CDR3 sequence: CASSSSPTDPYGYTF. In nucleotides, the CDR3 is TGTGCCAGCAGCTCATCACCCACGGACCCCTATGGCTACACCTTC.

This clonotype is deemed medium-sized. The chain recombines TRBV7-9 with TRBJ2-5; TRBD1 matches 9 bases. The CDR3 extends over 14 amino acids. CDR1 is SEHNR, CDR2 FQNEAQ, per germline (reference sequence). V lost 4 bases to trimming and J lost 4 bases; unmatched junction nucleotides: 4. The CDR3 protein is CASSSTGGSETQYF. CDR3 nucleotides: TGTGCCAGCAGCTCCACAGGGGGCTCAGAGACCCAGTACTTC. Filled out from reference TRBV7-9 and TRBJ2-5, the complete variable domain reads DTGVSQNPRHKITKRGQNVTFRCDPISEHNRLYWYRQTLGQGPEFLTYFQNEAQLEKSRLLSDRFSAERPKGSFSTLEIQRTEQGDSAMYLCASSSTGGSETQYFGPGTRLLVL.